The 30 T cell receptor beta chains reported below all come from one sample, sequenced in a study of blood T cell repertoires in COVID-19. Profiling relied on immunoSEQ multiplex PCR, and the TCRdb table lists in-frame clones only, not all of them. The sample carries roughly 360,000 clones, approximately 88% recorded once. Source material: PBMCs or T cells enriched from blood (not recorded which). The receptors derive from a woman younger than 45 with acute COVID-19.

For this clone: Other DNA sequences from this sample encode an identical CDR3 as well. This sequence joins TRBV19 and TRBJ1-5; D possibly corresponds to TRBD1 (5 bases). The CDR3 length is 13 residues. CDR1 is LNHDA, CDR2 SQIVND, per germline (reference sequence). V lost 8 bases to trimming and J lost 6 bases, with 14 bases between them. The CDR3 region has the DNA TGTGCCAGTTCGATCCAGGGTGGTCAGCCCCAGCATTTT. It specifies CASSIQGGQPQHF. Filled out from reference TRBV19 and TRBJ1-5, the complete variable domain reads DGGITQSPKYLFRKEGQNVTLSCEQNLNHDAMYWYRQDPGQGLRLIYYSQIVNDFQKGDIAEGYSVSREKKESFPLTVTSAQKNPTAFYLCASSIQGGQPQHFGDGTRLSIL.

The chain joins TRBV10-3 to TRBJ1-3, with D uncertain. CDR1 is ENHRY, CDR2 SYGVKD, per germline. The CDR3 extends over 13 amino acids. V lost 0 bases, J lost 3 bases, and 3 bases lay in between. CDR3 nucleotides: TGTGCCATCAGTGAGTCGTATGGAAACACCATATATTTT. Residues: CAISESYGNTIYF.

The CDR3: CASGPVSNQPQHF. The DNA for the CDR3 is TGTGCCAGCGGGCCGGTGAGCAATCAGCCCCAGCATTTT. This rearrangement joins TRBV7-8 to TRBJ1-5; D is uncertain. This CDR3 contains 13 residues. V gave up 8 bases and J gave up 1 base, with 9 bases separating them. Germline V gives CDR1 SGHVS, CDR2 FQNEAQ.

V usage is TRBV13 and J usage is TRBJ2-5, with 7 bases matching TRBD1. This CDR3 comprises 13 residues. Germline V gene sequence: CDR1 PRHDT, CDR2 FYEKMQ (reference sequence). V trimming: 3 bases; J trimming: 3 bases; junction bases outside the gene matches: 1. CDR3 bases: TGTGCCAGCAGCTTCGACAGGGAAGAGACCCAGTACTTC. The encoded protein is CASSFDREETQYF.

There are a few counts of this clone. The genes are TRBV19 and TRBJ1-2; D call uncertain. The CDR3 runs to 14 residues. Trimming shortened V by 9 bases and J by 3 bases, and 17 bases separated the two germline ends. Germline CDR1 reads LNHDA; CDR2 reads SQIVND (reference sequence). The CDR3 region is CASSLGLLDYGYTF. In DNA, the CDR3 is TGTGCCAGCTCCCTGGGCCTATTGGACTATGGCTACACCTTC.

The chain recombines TRBV19 with TRBJ2-5, with TRBD2 matching 13 bases. CDR3 length: 16 amino acids. J lost 5 bases, V lost 5 bases, and 8 bases had no gene match. Germline assignment: CDR1 LNHDA and CDR2 SQIVND (reference sequence). The CDR3: CASSPGLAGAQETQYF. CDR3 nucleotide sequence: TGTGCCAGTAGTCCAGGACTAGCGGGGGCCCAGGAGACCCAGTACTTC.

The V and J genes are TRBV24-1 and TRBJ2-7; D ambiguous. Trimming shortened V by 1 base and J by 0 bases, and 6 bases separated the two germline ends. From germline, CDR1 is KGHDR and CDR2 SFDVKD. This CDR3 contains 14 residues. CDR3 nucleotides: TGTGCCACCAGTGATTTTTTTTACTCCTACGAGCAGTACTTC. It specifies CATSDFFYSYEQYF.

V usage is TRBV20-1 and J usage is TRBJ1-4; D gene uncertain. The ends were cut back, 4 bases at V and 8 bases at J, with 8 bases in the middle. The CDR3 loop spans 11 amino acids. Looked up from germline, CDR1 is DFQATT and CDR2 is SNEGSKA (reference sequence). The CDR3 protein is CSATWSEKLFF. The CDR3 DNA follows: TGCAGTGCTACCTGGAGCGAAAAACTGTTTTTT.

This clone was counted only a few times. This rearrangement joins TRBV30 to TRBJ1-3; D remains ambiguous. The CDR3 has 13 residues. The V end lost 2 bases, the J end lost 3 bases, and 8 bases lay between the germline ends. Germline CDR1 is GTSNPN and CDR2 is SVGIG (reference sequence). The CDR3 spells CAWSLPGGNTIYF. The CDR3, as DNA: TGTGCCTGGAGTCTCCCAGGTGGAAACACCATATATTTT. Together with reference TRBV30 and TRBJ1-3, the CDR3 gives the full variable domain: SQTIHQWPATLVQPVGSPLSLECTVEGTSNPNLYWYRQAAGRGLQLLFYSVGIGQISSEVPQNLSASRPQDRQFILSSKKLLLSDSGFYLCAWSLPGGNTIYFGEGSWLTVV.

The chain joins TRBV5-6 to TRBJ1-4, with 9 bases identical to TRBD1. Germline assignment: CDR1 SGHDT and CDR2 YYEEEE. CDR3 length: 14 amino acids. V shed 2 bases, J shed 8 bases, and the junction held 4 bases outside the gene matches. The CDR3 is CASSFGQGIEKLFF. CDR3 nucleotides: TGTGCCAGCAGCTTTGGACAGGGGATAGAAAAACTGTTTTTT.

CDR3 residues: CSVAATNEKLFF. Written as DNA, the CDR3 is TGCAGCGTGGCGGCAACTAATGAAAAACTGTTTTTT. The J gene is TRBJ1-4, the V gene TRBV29-1, with D unclear. V was pared by 6 bases and J by 0 bases, with 5 bases between. In germline, CDR1 is SQVTM, CDR2 ANQGSEA. The CDR3 contains 12 residues.

The chain links TRBV3-1 (or the pseudogene TRBV3-2) to TRBJ1-3; tentative D call: TRBD1 (5 bases). Germline CDR1 LGHDT, CDR2 YNNKEL (reference sequence). Deletions cut 6 bases from V and 3 bases from J, with 15 bases between. This CDR3 contains 15 residues. The CDR3 protein is CASRPTSGNGNTIYF. The CDR3 nucleotides read TGTGCCAGCAGACCTACCTCAGGGAATGGAAACACCATATATTTT.

The chain employs TRBV12-5 and TRBJ1-4; 8 bases map to TRBD1. This CDR3 spans 16 amino acids. J gave up 17 bases and V 4 bases, and 21 bases lay outside the gene matches. The V gene's germline CDR1 is LGHNT and CDR2 FRNRAP. The CDR3 coding sequence is TGTGCTAGTGGTTCTGCCTGGGGCAGGGGGCAGCTAAGCTTTTTTTTT. This translates into CASGSAWGRGQLSFFF. Using reference TRBV12-5 and TRBJ1-4 for the parts outside the CDR3, the full variable domain is DARVTQTPRHKVTEMGQEVTMRCQPILGHNTVFWYRQTMMQGLELLAYFRNRAPLDDSGMPKDRFSAEMPDATLATLKIQPSEPRDSAVYFCASGSAWGRGQLSFFFGSGTQLSVL.

The chain employs TRBV9 and TRBJ1-5, with a tentative D call TRBD1 (5 bases). V lost 0 bases, J lost 11 bases, and 12 bases lay in between. This CDR3 has 13 amino acids. Germline V gene sequence: CDR1 SGDLS, CDR2 YYNGEE. In DNA form, the CDR3 reads TGTGCCAGCAGCGTAGGGGAGGGGAAAACCCAGCATTTT. As protein: CASSVGEGKTQHF. The whole variable domain, filled in from reference TRBV9 and TRBJ1-5, reads DSGVTQTPKHLITATGQRVTLRCSPRSGDLSVYWYQQSLDQGLQFLIQYYNGEERAKGNILERFSAQQFPDLHSELNLSSLELGDSALYFCASSVGEGKTQHFGDGTRLSIL.

This chain links TRBV30 with TRBJ2-7; the match to TRBD1 covers 9 bases. The trim removed 5 bases at V and 5 bases at J, leaving 13 bases unmatched. The CDR3 extends over 15 amino acids. Per germline, CDR1 GTSNPN and CDR2 SVGIG (reference sequence). The CDR3 is CAWGGFNRGHDEQYF. The DNA for the CDR3 is TGTGCCTGGGGCGGTTTCAACAGGGGGCATGACGAGCAGTACTTC.

The chain couples TRBV7-8 to TRBJ1-6; possibly TRBD1 for D (6 bases). V shed 3 bases and J shed 4 bases, with 13 bases lying between them. This CDR3 is 16 amino acids long. Germline V gene data show CDR1 as SGHVS and CDR2 as FQNEAQ. The CDR3: CASSLVYGQYNSPLHF. CDR3 DNA: TGTGCCAGCAGCTTGGTGTACGGACAGTATAATTCACCCCTCCACTTT. Full variable domain (remainder filled in from reference TRBV7-8 and TRBJ1-6): GAGVSQSPRYKVAKRGQDVALRCDPISGHVSLFWYQQALGQGPEFLTYFQNEAQLDKSGLPSDRFFAERPEGSVSTLKIQRTQQEDSAVYLCASSLVYGQYNSPLHFGNGTRLTVT.

This rearrangement joins TRBV18 to TRBJ2-3; 9 positions agree with TRBD2. J lost 6 bases, V lost 6 bases, and 7 bases had no gene match. Germline CDR1 and CDR2: KGHSH and LQKENI. The CDR3 has 14 residues. CDR3 loop: CASSRTSATDTQYF. In DNA, the CDR3 is TGTGCCAGCTCCCGGACTAGCGCGACGGATACGCAGTATTTT.

This clone turned up a few times. The sample holds other DNA sequences that translate to the same CDR3. The chain employs TRBV7-2 and TRBJ2-1; 8 bases are shared with TRBD2. The CDR3 loop spans 14 amino acids. Germline CDR1 is SGHTA and CDR2 is FQGNSA. Trimming took 5 bases from V and 8 from J; bases not matched to a gene: 8. The CDR3 sequence: CASSLSGGRDEQFF. CDR3 bases: TGTGCCAGCAGCCTAAGCGGGGGCAGGGATGAGCAGTTCTTC.

This clone occurred once. The genes are TRBV4-1 and TRBJ1-5; tentative D call: TRBD1 (6 bases). Germline CDR1 and CDR2: MGHRA and YSYEKL. This CDR3 region has 16 residues. The V end was cut by 0 bases, the J end by 4 bases, with 13 bases between. CDR3 amino acids: CASSQDTGHHNQPQHF. CDR3 in DNA: TGCGCCAGCAGCCAAGACACGGGACACCATAATCAGCCCCAGCATTTT.

In its sample, this clone was seen a few times. This chain joins TRBV3-1 (or the pseudogene TRBV3-2) and TRBJ2-3, with D hard to call. Germline V gives CDR1 LGHDT, CDR2 YNNKEL (reference sequence). Deletions cut 6 bases from V and 2 bases from J, with 6 bases between. The CDR3 loop spans 12 amino acids. CDR3 sequence (DNA): TGTGCCAGCAGTTACTACACAGATACGCAGTATTTT. It specifies CASSYYTDTQYF.

J is TRBJ2-7 and V is TRBV19; TRBD2 agrees at 10 bases. The CDR3 sequence is 14 residues long. V dropped 5 bases and J dropped 3; count of bases not matched to a gene: 4. Germline CDR1 LNHDA, CDR2 SQIVND (reference sequence). CDR3 nucleotides: TGTGCCAGTAGTCCCCAGCGGGAGGGCTACGAGCAGTACTTC. It codes for CASSPQREGYEQYF.

The rearrangement joins TRBV6-5 to TRBJ2-5, with TRBD2 identical over 8 bases. V dropped 2 bases and J dropped 5; count of bases not matched to a gene: 4. The CDR3 sequence is 14 residues long. CDR1 is MNHEY and CDR2 is SVGAGI in the germline V gene. Here the CDR3 reads CASSYEGGGETQYF. The CDR3 DNA is TGTGCCAGCAGTTACGAGGGCGGGGGGGAGACCCAGTACTTC.

This clone was seen only a few times. This chain joins TRBV10-2 and TRBJ2-2; no reliable D call. The CDR3 has 14 amino acids. Germline CDR1 is WSHSY and CDR2 is SAAADI. V was clipped by 1 base and J by 6 bases, with 9 bases between them. The DNA of the CDR3 is TGCGCCAGCAGTGAGTTTGTAGTTTCCGGGGAGCTGTTTTTT. Translating gives CASSEFVVSGELFF.

The chain combines TRBV19 with TRBJ2-7; TRBD1 matches at 7 bases. CDR1 is LNHDA and CDR2 is SQIVND in the germline V gene (reference sequence). The CDR3 runs 15 residues. Trimming cost V 7 bases and J 3 bases; bases outside gene matches: 12. CDR3 DNA: TGTGCCAGTAAGGTCTCGGGACAGTCAAACTACGAGCAGTACTTC. Translating it yields CASKVSGQSNYEQYF.

The V and J genes are TRBV10-2 and TRBJ2-1; TRBD2 might be the D (5 bases). Germline V gene lookup returns CDR1 WSHSY and CDR2 SAAADI. The CDR3 totals 15 residues. V was cut by 1 base and J by 6 bases, with 13 bases left in between. In DNA form, the CDR3 reads TGCGCCAGCAGTGAGTACGGGCTAGCCGGCAATGAGCAGTTCTTC. Its translation is CASSEYGLAGNEQFF.

This clone is a singleton in its sample. Other DNA sequences from this sample encode an identical CDR3 as well. The gene calls are TRBV5-1 and TRBJ1-2; no clear D. The germline gives CDR1 SGHRS, CDR2 YFSETQ. This CDR3 is built from 13 residues. The V and J ends lost 4 bases and 8 bases respectively, with 15 bases between them. The CDR3 reads CASSIPTGEGYTF. The CDR3 region has the DNA TGCGCCAGCAGCATCCCAACGGGAGAAGGCTACACCTTC. The variable domain in full, completed from reference TRBV5-1 and TRBJ1-2, reads KAGVTQTPRYLIKTRGQQVTLSCSPISGHRSVSWYQQTPGQGLQFLFEYFSETQRNKGNFPGRFSGRQFSNSRSEMNVSTLELGDSALYLCASSIPTGEGYTFGSGTRLTVV.

Only one count was recorded for this clone. The genes are TRBV19 and TRBJ1-1; D perhaps matches TRBD1 (5 bases). CDR1 and CDR2 (germline): LNHDA, SQIVND (reference sequence). CDR3 size: 16 residues. The V end was cut by 8 bases, the J end by 4 bases, with 23 bases between. DNA of the CDR3: TGTGCCAGTCAGTCTAGATTTTCGAGGGGAGGCACTGAAGCTTTCTTT. This translates into CASQSRFSRGGTEAFF.

Comments on this clone: Compared with germline, one end of the junction differs, possibly owing to a read error. V gene TRBV7-2 combines with J gene TRBJ2-7; 12 bases line up with TRBD2. The CDR3 runs 14 residues. Germline values: CDR1 SGHTA, CDR2 FQGNSA. DNA for the CDR3: TGTGCCAGCAGCCTAGCGGGGGGGTTCAACGAGCAGTACTTC. This translates into CASSLAGGFNEQYF. Drawing the rest from reference TRBV7-2 and TRBJ2-7, the complete variable domain is GAGVSQSPSNKVTEKGKDVELRCDPISGHTALYWYRQSLGQGLEFLIYFQGNSAPDKSGLPSDRFSAERTGGSVSTLTIQRTQQEDSAVYLCASSLAGGFNEQYFGPGTRLTVT.

This chain uses TRBV18 with TRBJ1-2; D gene uncertain. The CDR3 loop spans 13 amino acids. Trimming left V 5 bases short and J 8 bases short, with 15 bases between. Germline CDR1 and CDR2: KGHSH and LQKENI. CDR3 residues: CASSRYPEEGYTF. The CDR3 DNA is TGTGCCAGCTCAAGGTACCCGGAGGAAGGCTACACCTTC.

The rearrangement links TRBV4-1 to TRBJ2-1; 10 nucleotides agree with TRBD2. The germline gives CDR1 MGHRA, CDR2 YSYEKL. V was clipped by 6 bases and J by 9 bases; unmatched bases: 8. The CDR3 runs 14 residues. CDR3 in DNA: TGCGCCAGCAGATCAGCGGGGGGGCCGGCTGAGCAGTTCTTC. The encoded protein is CASRSAGGPAEQFF.